Listed below are T cell receptor beta chains from one sample, sequenced in a study of vaccination effects on CD4 cells after COVID-19. No cognate antigen is known for these TCRs. Method: immunoSEQ multiplex PCR; TCRdb's copy keeps in-frame clones and lacks some. Among 70,000 or so clones, roughly 74% were seen once, and the ten largest hold less than 3%. The input for sequencing was CD4+ T cells from PBMCs cultured with HCoV-NL63 spike peptides, taken before COVID-19 vaccination. Receptor source: a human donor who received a COVID-19 vaccine. Both conserved end residues are part of each CDR3. A D gene is named only where the DNA matches it firmly. The size of a clone is reported for some rows only, either as once, few or many, or as a class for expanded clones.

D gene,V gene,clone size,J gene,CDR3 protein,CDR3 DNA
.,TRBV24-1,few,TRBJ2-2,CATSRAGTPNTGELFF,TGTGCCACCAGCCGCGCCGGGACCCCGAACACCGGGGAGCTGTTTTTT
.,TRBV5-1,.,TRBJ1-6,CASSLVAGTENSPLHF,TGCGCCAGCAGCTTGGTTGCCGGGACGGAGAATTCACCCCTCCACTTT
.,TRBV2,.,TRBJ1-1,CASSQGGFTEAFF,TGTGCCAGCAGTCAAGGGGGGTTCACTGAAGCTTTCTTT
.,TRBV7-9,.,TRBJ1-5,CASSPGGGWPQHF,TGTGCCAGCAGCCCCGGGGGAGGGTGGCCCCAGCATTTT
TRBD1,TRBV3-1/TRBV3-2,.,TRBJ1-2,CASSQDSRTGNYGYTF,TGTGCCAGCAGCCAAGATTCGAGGACAGGGAACTATGGCTACACCTTC
.,TRBV7-8,.,TRBJ1-1,CASSLALGGTTEAFF,TGTGCCAGCAGCTTAGCGCTGGGGGGCACCACTGAAGCTTTCTTT
TRBD1,TRBV7-8,.,TRBJ1-4,CASSLQGAIHRNEKLFF,TGTGCCAGCAGCTTACAGGGGGCAATCCACCGAAATGAAAAACTGTTTTTT
.,TRBV30,.,TRBJ2-2,CAWSGPPSGELFF,TGTGCCTGGAGTGGCCCGCCCTCCGGGGAGCTGTTTTTT
.,TRBV5-1,.,TRBJ2-3,CASSGRQDTDTQYF,TGCGCCAGCTCCGGGCGCCAAGACACAGATACGCAGTATTTT
.,TRBV2,.,TRBJ1-2,CASRAGQPYGYTF,TGTGCCAGCAGGGCCGGACAGCCTTATGGCTACACCTTC
.,TRBV12-3/TRBV12-4,.,TRBJ1-1,CASRSGYTEAFF,TGTGCCAGCAGAAGCGGGTACACTGAAGCTTTCTTT
.,TRBV7-2,.,TRBJ2-2,CASTRTERNGELFF,TGTGCCAGCACCCGGACAGAACGGAACGGGGAGCTGTTTTTT